This TCR beta chain stems from a study of blood T cell repertoires in COVID-19. Study overall: Material from acute and convalescent COVID-19 was sourced from the United States, Italy and Spain. PBMCs, B-cell-depleted T cells, or T cells were the source of the cDNA or gDNA that made up the material.

Some clones are missing from TCRdb's copy, which holds only in-frame ones; the method was immunoSEQ multiplex PCR. Here the sample spans around 300,000 clones, roughly nine tenths being singletons. Participants spanned ages roughly 18 to 95 years and resided in about two dozen US areas. Self-reported history from a screening survey and questionnaire set each donor's cohort. The TCR sequence derives from a woman aged 60-75 years who had recovered from COVID-19. The material sequenced was PBMCs or T cells enriched from blood (not recorded which).

CDR3 sequence reads: CASSQGRVLSGANVLTF. CDR3 bases: TGTGCCAGCAGCCAAGGCAGGGTCCTCTCTGGGGCCAACGTCCTGACTTTC. The chain couples TRBV14 to TRBJ2-6; possibly TRBD1 for D (5 bases). Per germline, CDR1 SGHDN and CDR2 FVKESK. This CDR3 has 17 residues. Trimming cost V 1 base and J 0 bases, with 10 bases left between them.